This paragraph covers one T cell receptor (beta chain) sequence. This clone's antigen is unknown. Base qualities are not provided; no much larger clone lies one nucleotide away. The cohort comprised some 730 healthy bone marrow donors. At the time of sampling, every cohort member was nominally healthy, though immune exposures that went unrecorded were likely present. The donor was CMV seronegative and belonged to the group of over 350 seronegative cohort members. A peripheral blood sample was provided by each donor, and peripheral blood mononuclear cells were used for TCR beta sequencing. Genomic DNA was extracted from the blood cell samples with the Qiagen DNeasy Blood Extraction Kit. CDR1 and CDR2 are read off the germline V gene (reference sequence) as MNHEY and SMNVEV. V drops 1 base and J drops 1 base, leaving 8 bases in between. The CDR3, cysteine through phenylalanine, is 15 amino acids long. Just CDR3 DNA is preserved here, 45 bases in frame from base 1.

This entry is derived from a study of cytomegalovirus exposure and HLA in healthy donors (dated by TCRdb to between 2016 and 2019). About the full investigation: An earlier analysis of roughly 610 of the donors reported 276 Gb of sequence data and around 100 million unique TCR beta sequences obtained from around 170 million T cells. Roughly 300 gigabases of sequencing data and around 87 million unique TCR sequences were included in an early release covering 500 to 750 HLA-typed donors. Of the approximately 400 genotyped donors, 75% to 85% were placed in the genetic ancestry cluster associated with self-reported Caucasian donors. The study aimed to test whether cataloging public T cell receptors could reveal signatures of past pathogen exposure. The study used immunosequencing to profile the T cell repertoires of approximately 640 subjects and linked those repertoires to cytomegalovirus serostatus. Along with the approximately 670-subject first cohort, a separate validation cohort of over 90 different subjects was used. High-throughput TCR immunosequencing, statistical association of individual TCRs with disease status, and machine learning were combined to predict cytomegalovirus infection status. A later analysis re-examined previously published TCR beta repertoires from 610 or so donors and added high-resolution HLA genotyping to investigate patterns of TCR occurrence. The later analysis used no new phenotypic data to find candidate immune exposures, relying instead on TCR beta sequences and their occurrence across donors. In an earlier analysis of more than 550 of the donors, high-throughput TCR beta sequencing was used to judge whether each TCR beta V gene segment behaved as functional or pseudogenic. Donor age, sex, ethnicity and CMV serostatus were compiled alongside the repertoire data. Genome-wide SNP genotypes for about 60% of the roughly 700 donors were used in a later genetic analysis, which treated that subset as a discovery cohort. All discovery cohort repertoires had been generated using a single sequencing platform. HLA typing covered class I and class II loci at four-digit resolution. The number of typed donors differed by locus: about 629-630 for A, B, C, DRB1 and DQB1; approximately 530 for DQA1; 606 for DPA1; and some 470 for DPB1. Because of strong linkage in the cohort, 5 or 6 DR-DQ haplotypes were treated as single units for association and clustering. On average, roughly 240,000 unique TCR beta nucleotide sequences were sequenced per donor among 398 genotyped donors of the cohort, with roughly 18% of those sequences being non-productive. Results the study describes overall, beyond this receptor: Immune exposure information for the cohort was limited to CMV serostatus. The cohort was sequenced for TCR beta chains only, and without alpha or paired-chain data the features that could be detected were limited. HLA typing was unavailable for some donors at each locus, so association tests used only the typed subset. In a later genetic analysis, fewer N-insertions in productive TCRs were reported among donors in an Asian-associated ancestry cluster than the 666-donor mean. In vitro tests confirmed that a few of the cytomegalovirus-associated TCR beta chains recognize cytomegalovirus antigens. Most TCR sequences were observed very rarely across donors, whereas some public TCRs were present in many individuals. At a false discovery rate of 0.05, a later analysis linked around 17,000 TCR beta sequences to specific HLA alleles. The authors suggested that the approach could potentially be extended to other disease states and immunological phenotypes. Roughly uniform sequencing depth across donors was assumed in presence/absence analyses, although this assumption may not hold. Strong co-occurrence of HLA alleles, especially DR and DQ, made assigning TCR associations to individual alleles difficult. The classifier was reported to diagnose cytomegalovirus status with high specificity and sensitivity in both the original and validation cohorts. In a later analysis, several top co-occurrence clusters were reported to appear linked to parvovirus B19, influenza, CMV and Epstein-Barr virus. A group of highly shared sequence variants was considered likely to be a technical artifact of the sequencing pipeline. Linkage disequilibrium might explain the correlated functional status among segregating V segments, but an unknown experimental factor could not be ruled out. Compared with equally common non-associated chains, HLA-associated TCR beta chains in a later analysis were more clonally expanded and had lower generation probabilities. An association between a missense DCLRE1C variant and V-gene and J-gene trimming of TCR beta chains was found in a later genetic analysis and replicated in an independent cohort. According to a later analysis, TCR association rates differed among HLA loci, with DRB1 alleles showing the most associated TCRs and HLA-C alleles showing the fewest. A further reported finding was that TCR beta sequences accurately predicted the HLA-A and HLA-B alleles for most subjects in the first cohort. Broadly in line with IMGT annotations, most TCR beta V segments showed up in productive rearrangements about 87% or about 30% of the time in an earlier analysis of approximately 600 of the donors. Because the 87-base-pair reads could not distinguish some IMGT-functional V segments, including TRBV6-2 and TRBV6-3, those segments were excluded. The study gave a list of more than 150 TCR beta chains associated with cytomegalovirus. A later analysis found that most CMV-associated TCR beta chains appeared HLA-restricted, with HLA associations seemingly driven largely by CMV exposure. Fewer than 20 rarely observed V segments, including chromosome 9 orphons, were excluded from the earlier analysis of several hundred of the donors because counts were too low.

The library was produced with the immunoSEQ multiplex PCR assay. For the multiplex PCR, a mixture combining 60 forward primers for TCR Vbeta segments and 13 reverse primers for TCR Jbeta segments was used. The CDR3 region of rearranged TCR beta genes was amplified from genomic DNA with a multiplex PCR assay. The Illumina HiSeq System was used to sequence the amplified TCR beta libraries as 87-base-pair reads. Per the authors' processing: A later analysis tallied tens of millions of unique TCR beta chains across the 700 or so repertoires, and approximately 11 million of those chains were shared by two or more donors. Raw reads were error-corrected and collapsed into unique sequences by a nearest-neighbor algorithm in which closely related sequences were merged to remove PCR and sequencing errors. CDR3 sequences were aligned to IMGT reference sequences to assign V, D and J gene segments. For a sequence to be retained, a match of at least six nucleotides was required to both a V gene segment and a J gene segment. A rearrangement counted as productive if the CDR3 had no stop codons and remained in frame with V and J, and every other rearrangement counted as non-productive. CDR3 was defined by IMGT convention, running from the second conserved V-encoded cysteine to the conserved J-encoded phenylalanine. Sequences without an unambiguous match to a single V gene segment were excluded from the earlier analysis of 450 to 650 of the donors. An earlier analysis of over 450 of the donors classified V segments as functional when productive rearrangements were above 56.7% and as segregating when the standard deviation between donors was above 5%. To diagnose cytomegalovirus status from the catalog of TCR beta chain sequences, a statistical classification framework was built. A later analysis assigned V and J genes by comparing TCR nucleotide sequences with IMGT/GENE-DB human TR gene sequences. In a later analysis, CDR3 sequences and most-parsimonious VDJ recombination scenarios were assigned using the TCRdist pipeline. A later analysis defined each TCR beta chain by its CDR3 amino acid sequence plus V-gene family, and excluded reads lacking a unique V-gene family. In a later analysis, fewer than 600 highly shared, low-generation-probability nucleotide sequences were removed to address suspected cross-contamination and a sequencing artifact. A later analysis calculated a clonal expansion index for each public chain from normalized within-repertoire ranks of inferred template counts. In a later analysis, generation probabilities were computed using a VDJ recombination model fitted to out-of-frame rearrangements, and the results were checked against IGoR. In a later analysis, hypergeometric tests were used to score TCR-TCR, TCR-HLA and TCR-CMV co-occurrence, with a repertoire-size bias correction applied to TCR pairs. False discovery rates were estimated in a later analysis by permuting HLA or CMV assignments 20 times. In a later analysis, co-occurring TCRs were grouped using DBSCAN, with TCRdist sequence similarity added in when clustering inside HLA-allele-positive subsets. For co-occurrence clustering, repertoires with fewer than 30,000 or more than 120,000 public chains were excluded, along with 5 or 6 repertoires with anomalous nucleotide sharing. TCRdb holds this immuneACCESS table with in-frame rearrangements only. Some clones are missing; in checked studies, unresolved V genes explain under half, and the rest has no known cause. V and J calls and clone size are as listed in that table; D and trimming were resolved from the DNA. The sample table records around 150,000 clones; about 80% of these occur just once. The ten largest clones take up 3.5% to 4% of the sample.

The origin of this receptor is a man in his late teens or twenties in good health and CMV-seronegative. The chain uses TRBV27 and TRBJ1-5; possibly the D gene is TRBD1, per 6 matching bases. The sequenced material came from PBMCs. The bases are TGTGCCAGCAGTTTATGGGGGCAGAGCAATCAGCCCCAGCATTTT. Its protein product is CASSLWGQSNQPQHF.